This TCR beta chain was captured in a study of neurological immune-mediated disorders (dated by TCRdb to between 2019 and 2020). With regard to the full study: Peripheral blood TCR-beta repertoires from patients with HTLV-I-associated myelopathy (HAM/TSP), patients with multiple sclerosis, and healthy controls were compared in the study using UMI-based sequencing. Longitudinal samples, technical triplicates and paired sorted CD4+ and CD8+ T-cell subsets, alongside PBMC samples, were included among the approximately 100 TCR-beta libraries. Of the roughly 71 subjects in the cohort, about 14 were HAM/TSP patients, some 35 were multiple sclerosis patients, and 20 were healthy controls.

The healthy controls were volunteers from blood banks in Maryland, USA. Unsorted PBMC libraries were generated from 2 million PBMCs stored in RNAlater at -80 °C until RNA extraction. PBMCs were separated from peripheral blood using Ficoll-Hypaque density gradient centrifugation and then cryopreserved in liquid nitrogen. The CDR3 sequence holds 15 residues, the cysteine and phenylalanine included. Of all the DNA, just the CDR3 is kept, 45 bases in frame from base 1. Trimming costs V 0 bases and J 3 bases, and their ends lie 7 bases apart. The germline V gene provides CDR1 KGHDR and CDR2 SFDVKD. Study-wide conclusions, independent of this receptor: The highest TCR clonal expansion was observed in HAM/TSP patients, whereas the lowest was observed in MS patients, even when compared with healthy controls. No identical CDR3 amino acid sequences were shared among expanded clones across subjects, suggesting private TCR-beta repertoires in all groups.

cDNA was synthesized by template-switch 5'RACE using a primer carrying a 10-nucleotide random unique molecular identifier by which each TCR transcript was tagged. Each sequencing run produced over 200 million TCR-beta sequences covering 15-18 subjects. The RNeasy kit was used to extract total RNA. The KAPA Real-time Library Amplification kit was used to amplify TCR-beta VDJ regions with primers targeting the TCR constant region and the 5'RACE anchor. Sample indexes and Illumina adaptors were added in a first PCR, after which library yield was increased in a second PCR. The roughly 650 bp TCR product was size-selected on a 2% E-gel SizeSelection system after Ampure bead purification. Before pooling, libraries had their quality checked on a Bioanalyzer, their concentration measured with Qubit, and their quantity determined with the Kapa Library Quantification kit. Paired-end 2 x 150 bp sequencing of the libraries was performed on an Illumina HiSeq 2500. To increase sequence diversity, about 25-30% phiX was spiked into each library pool. In the authors' own workflow: Quality-filtered reads were processed with the UMI-based MiGEC pipeline, and over 90% of raw TCR sequences were removed by the MiGEC pipeline during error correction. VDJ genes were aligned to IMGT germline references, and clonotypes were defined by unique CDR3 amino acid sequence plus V-J genes. Clonal expansion, Shannon diversity and CDR3 relatedness were evaluated with VDJtools (CalcPairwiseDistances, ClusterSamples), while phylogenetic trees were built in CLCbio workbench. Using coefficient-of-variation modelling across technical triplicates, the study counted a clone as expanded if it had at least 8 unique UMIs. TCRdb itself trimmed the public reads at Q25 with fastp, ran MiXCR and retained productive beta chains. A single entry per CDR3 protein holds the most common genes and DNA from its merged rows. TCRdb assigned the V and J calls; the authors' analysis was not used. Recorded for this sample are roughly 25,000 distinct CDR3 sequences; roughly 7% of them occurred a single time. Clones ranked in the top ten supply approximately 4.8% of the sample.

This clonotype occurred many times. Its antigen is currently not known. No much larger clone exists at a distance of one base, and base qualities are not known. The receptor's source is a woman in her 40s in good health. Input material: PBMCs. The receptor chain draws on TRBV24-1 and TRBJ2-2; the D segment cannot be called with confidence. DNA sequence: TGTGCCACCAGTGATTTGCGCACCTACACCGGGGAGCTGTTTTTT. It encodes CATSDLRTYTGELFF.